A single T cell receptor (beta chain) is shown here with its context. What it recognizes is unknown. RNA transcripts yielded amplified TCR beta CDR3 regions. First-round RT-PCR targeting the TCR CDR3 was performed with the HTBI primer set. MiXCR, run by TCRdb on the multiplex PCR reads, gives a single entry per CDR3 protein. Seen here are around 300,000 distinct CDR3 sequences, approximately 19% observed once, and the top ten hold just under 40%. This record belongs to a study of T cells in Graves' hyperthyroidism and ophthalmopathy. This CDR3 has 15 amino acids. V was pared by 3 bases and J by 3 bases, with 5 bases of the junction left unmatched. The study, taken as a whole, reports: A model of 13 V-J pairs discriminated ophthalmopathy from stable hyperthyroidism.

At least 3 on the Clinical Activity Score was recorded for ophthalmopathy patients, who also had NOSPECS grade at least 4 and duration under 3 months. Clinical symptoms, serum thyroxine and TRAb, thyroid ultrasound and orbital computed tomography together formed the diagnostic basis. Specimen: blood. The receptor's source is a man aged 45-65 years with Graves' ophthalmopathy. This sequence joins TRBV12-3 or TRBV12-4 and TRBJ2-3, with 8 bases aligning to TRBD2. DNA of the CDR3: TGTGCCAGCAGTTTGTTACTAGCGGAGACAGATACGCAGTATTTT. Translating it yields CASSLLLAETDTQYF.